These T cell receptor beta chains were read from a single sample in a study of identical twins. TCRdb itself ran the 5' RACE reads through MiXCR, one entry per CDR3 protein. In the table there are fewer than 650,000 distinct CDR3 sequences, approximately 10% of which are singletons. These data are also associated with another study on yellow fever vaccine responses in identical twins.

The source material was PBMCs. These receptor sequences come from a woman aged 18-35 years in good health. The CDR3 runs from the conserved cysteine through the conserved F or W. Fields, in order: J gene, D gene, CDR3 length, V gene, clone size, CDR3 protein, CDR3 DNA. The D gene is left open where the match is weak. Size tells how often a clone was seen (once, few, many) or the class of an expanded clone, and some rows leave it out.

TRBJ1-2	NA	15	TRBV4-1	few	CASSQDWGQGHGYTF	TGCGCCAGCAGCCAAGATTGGGGGCAGGGACATGGCTACACCTTC
TRBJ2-1	NA	14	TRBV20-1	NA	CSASSVQLYNEQFF	TGCAGTGCCTCCAGCGTCCAGCTCTACAATGAGCAGTTCTTC
TRBJ2-2	TRBD2	14	TRBV20-1	many	CSAPAASGTGELFF	TGCAGTGCTCCAGCTGCTAGCGGGACCGGGGAGCTGTTTTTT
TRBJ1-1	NA	13	TRBV12-3/TRBV12-4	many	CASSLHSNTEAFF	TGTGCCAGCAGTTTGCACAGCAACACTGAAGCTTTCTTT
TRBJ2-1	NA	15	TRBV24-1	many	CATSASSVEYNEQFF	TGTGCCACCAGTGCCTCTAGCGTCGAGTACAATGAGCAGTTCTTC
TRBJ2-5	TRBD1	14	TRBV5-1	few	CASSRTGPPETQYF	TGCGCCAGCAGCCGGACAGGCCCCCCAGAGACCCAGTACTTC
TRBJ2-7	NA	16	TRBV27	few	CAAPGVTRPIYYEQYF	TGCGCCGCTCCGGGGGTAACTCGGCCCATTTACTACGAGCAGTACTTC
TRBJ2-3	NA	16	TRBV15	NA	CATSRDRVADTDTQYF	TGTGCCACCAGCAGAGATCGGGTAGCGGACACAGATACGCAGTATTTT
TRBJ1-1	NA	15	TRBV12-1	many	CASSPLAGLNTEAFF	TGTGCCAGCAGCCCGTTGGCGGGGTTGAACACTGAAGCTTTCTTT
TRBJ2-1	NA	14	TRBV5-1	NA	CASSEHTGYNEQFF	TGCGCCAGCAGCGAACATACAGGCTACAATGAGCAGTTCTTC
TRBJ2-1	NA	17	TRBV18	many	CASSPRDTPSSYNEQFF	TGTGCCAGCTCACCACGGGACACCCCAAGCTCCTACAATGAGCAGTTCTTC
TRBJ2-7	TRBD1	15	TRBV6-5	few	CASSYEGGFSYEQYF	TGTGCCAGCAGTTACGAAGGGGGCTTCTCCTACGAGCAGTACTTC
TRBJ2-3	TRBD2	19	TRBV3-1	NA	CASSQDPPGLAVSTDTQYF	TGTGCCAGCAGCCAAGATCCCCCGGGACTAGCGGTCAGCACAGATACGCAGTATTTT
TRBJ2-5	NA	13	TRBV7-3	few	CASSFTGGETQYF	TGTGCCAGCAGCTTTACTGGGGGAGAGACCCAGTACTTC
TRBJ2-1	NA	14	TRBV7-2	once	CASMQTSSYNEQFF	TGTGCCAGCATGCAGACTAGCTCCTACAATGAGCAGTTCTTC
TRBJ2-7	TRBD1	14	TRBV6-1	few	CASRSGTASYEQYF	TGTGCCAGCAGATCCGGGACAGCCTCTTACGAGCAGTACTTC
TRBJ1-1	NA	15	TRBV5-1	NA	CASSLKSGQNTEAFF	TGCGCCAGCAGCTTGAAGTCCGGCCAGAACACTGAAGCTTTCTTT
TRBJ1-5	NA	16	TRBV12-3/TRBV12-4	many	CASSDRGVLVNQPQHF	TGTGCCAGCAGCGACCGTGGGGTCTTGGTCAATCAGCCCCAGCATTTT
TRBJ2-3	TRBD2	14	TRBV20-1	few	CSAQSSGRGDTQYF	TGCAGTGCTCAGAGTAGCGGGAGAGGGGATACGCAGTATTTT
TRBJ2-7	NA	15	TRBV4-1	many	CASSQGPLNNYEQYF	TGCGCCAGCAGCCAAGGTCCTCTAAATAACTACGAGCAGTACTTC
TRBJ2-3	NA	13	TRBV5-6	many	CASSRVTPDTQYF	TGTGCCAGCAGCCGGGTTACACCCGATACGCAGTATTTT
TRBJ2-5	TRBD2	14	TRBV16	many	CASSQWEGQETQYF	TGTGCCAGCAGCCAATGGGAGGGCCAAGAGACCCAGTACTTC
TRBJ2-2	NA	13	TRBV5-6	few	CASSIGDTGELFF	TGTGCCAGCAGCATCGGTGACACCGGGGAGCTGTTTTTT
TRBJ1-1	TRBD1	15	TRBV7-9	many	CASSLRDSMNTEAFF	TGTGCCAGCAGCTTACGGGACAGCATGAACACTGAAGCTTTCTTT
TRBJ2-6	NA	13	TRBV10-3	NA	CAISEVGANVLTF	TGTGCCATCAGTGAGGTGGGGGCCAACGTCCTGACTTTC
TRBJ2-1	NA	13	TRBV6-1	few	CASRGLSGNEQFF	TGTGCCAGCAGGGGACTTTCGGGGAATGAGCAGTTCTTC
TRBJ2-2	TRBD2	17	TRBV20-1	NA	CSARALGGRAYTGELFF	TGCAGTGCTAGAGCCCTAGGCGGGAGGGCGTACACCGGGGAGCTGTTTTTT
TRBJ1-5	NA	14	TRBV10-2	many	CASSESTRGQPQHF	TGCGCCAGCAGTGAGTCGACTCGGGGTCAGCCCCAGCATTTT
TRBJ2-5	TRBD2	16	TRBV10-3	many	CAISETSGKVQETQYF	TGTGCCATCAGTGAGACTAGCGGGAAGGTGCAAGAGACCCAGTACTTC
TRBJ2-1	TRBD2	13	TRBV27	NA	CASRQRGAVGGVF	TGTGCCAGCAGGCAGCGGGGGGCCGTAGGTGGGGTCTTC
TRBJ2-6	NA	13	TRBV25-1	NA	CASGNSGANVLTF	TGTGCCAGCGGAAACTCTGGGGCCAACGTCCTGACTTTC
TRBJ2-3	TRBD2	16	TRBV15	few	CATSRESGGLTDTQYF	TGTGCCACCAGCAGGGAATCGGGGGGGCTCACAGATACGCAGTATTTT
TRBJ2-2	NA	15	TRBV6-2/TRBV6-3	many	CASKLDPEWIGELFF	TGTGCCAGCAAACTCGACCCGGAATGGATCGGGGAGCTGTTTTTT
TRBJ1-5	NA	12	TRBV20-1	few	CSVARADQPQHF	TGCAGTGTAGCCAGAGCAGATCAGCCCCAGCATTTT
TRBJ2-6	NA	19	TRBV4-1	few	CASSQDPTGIRSGANVLTF	TGCGCCAGCAGCCAAGATCCCACAGGCATACGTTCTGGGGCCAACGTCCTGACTTTC
TRBJ1-1	NA	13	TRBV4-1	few	CASSQEGDTEAFF	TGCGCCAGCAGCCAAGAGGGGGACACTGAAGCTTTCTTT
TRBJ2-1	NA	13	TRBV29-1	few	CSVRLDGGNEQFF	TGCAGCGTTAGACTCGATGGGGGTAATGAGCAGTTCTTC
TRBJ2-6	NA	13	TRBV6-6	many	CAIQGPGANVLTF	TGTGCAATACAGGGACCTGGGGCCAACGTCCTGACTTTC
TRBJ2-7	TRBD1	18	TRBV10-3	few	CAISESVTNRGRFYEQYF	TGTGCCATCAGTGAGTCCGTCACTAACAGGGGTAGATTTTACGAGCAGTACTTC
TRBJ2-1	NA	15	TRBV12-3/TRBV12-4	many	CASSLVSKGSGEQFF	TGTGCCAGCAGTTTAGTGAGTAAAGGGAGCGGTGAGCAGTTCTTC
TRBJ2-7	TRBD2	15	TRBV6-2/TRBV6-3	many	CASRTLAEKAYEQYF	TGTGCCAGCAGAACCCTAGCGGAAAAAGCCTACGAGCAGTACTTC
TRBJ2-6	NA	21	TRBV21-1	few	CASTIWDRDRGGSIGANVLTF	TGTGCCAGCACCATCTGGGACCGGGACAGGGGAGGGAGTATCGGGGCCAACGTCCTGACTTTC
TRBJ2-2	TRBD1	18	TRBV2	NA	CTFCLGQGAIPNTGELFF	TGTACCTTCTGTCTGGGACAGGGGGCGATCCCTAACACCGGGGAGCTGTTTTTT
TRBJ1-4	NA	13	TRBV4-3	many	CASSQDLGEKLFF	TGCGCCAGCAGCCAAGACCTGGGTGAAAAACTGTTTTTT
TRBJ1-1	TRBD1	12	TRBV12-3/TRBV12-4	many	CASHRGHSEAFF	TGTGCCAGCCACAGGGGGCATTCTGAAGCTTTCTTT
TRBJ2-3	NA	11	TRBV7-6	many	CASSYGDTQYF	TGTGCCAGCTCATACGGAGATACGCAGTATTTT
TRBJ2-1	NA	15	TRBV28	few	CASSFSRFDNNEQFF	TGTGCCAGCAGTTTCTCGAGATTCGATAACAATGAGCAGTTCTTC
TRBJ2-3	NA	16	TRBV12-3/TRBV12-4	many	CASSGSGGLVPDTQYF	TGTGCCAGCAGTGGGAGTGGGGGGTTAGTCCCAGATACGCAGTATTTT
TRBJ2-2	NA	14	TRBV6-1	few	CASRRDSGTGELFF	TGTGCCAGCAGGCGGGACTCGGGCACCGGGGAGCTGTTTTTT